Shown below are 7 T cell receptor beta chains from a single sample sequenced in a study of persistence of HIV-infected CD4 T cells. This was the immunoSEQ version 4 assay in survey mode. Using immunoSEQ multiplex PCR, the repertoire was profiled, and TCRdb retains in-frame clones only, with some absent. The sample records over 15,000 clones, 65% being singletons. Stimulation used 10 ug/mL lysate from CMV-infected fibroblasts. Sorting selected CD4+ T cells upregulating both CD40 ligand and CD69. The antigens of these receptors remain unknown. The sequencing here drew on CD4+ T cells sorted from PBMCs after roughly 18-hour stimulation, taken from a patient who received antiretroviral therapy. Every receptor here comes from an adult woman with HIV who was CMV-seropositive.

The rearrangement links TRBV10-1 to TRBJ2-5, with D hard to call. Looked up from germline, CDR1 is WNHNN and CDR2 is SYGVQD (reference sequence). Trimming removed 3 bases at V and 5 bases at J, with 4 bases between. The CDR3 has 11 residues. The CDR3, as DNA: TGCGCCAGCAGTGACTGGGAGACCCAGTACTTC. Translated: CASSDWETQYF.

V gene TRBV5-1 combines with J gene TRBJ1-2; 12 nucleotides agree with TRBD1. In germline, CDR1 is SGHRS, CDR2 YFSETQ. The V segment lost 2 bases and the J segment 6 bases; nucleotides outside the gene matches: 14. There are 18 residues in the CDR3. The CDR3, as DNA: TGCGCCAGCAGCTTACCTGCCGGGACAGGGGGCTTTTCAGATGGCTACACCTTC. Amino acids: CASSLPAGTGGFSDGYTF.

The gene calls are TRBV28 and TRBJ1-2; D unresolved. This CDR3 is built from 14 residues. Germline V gene data show CDR1 as MDHEN and CDR2 as SYDVKM. V was shortened by 6 bases and J by 4 bases, with 15 bases between the two germline ends. CDR3 DNA sequence: TGTGCCAGCAGGGAGTTGGTAGTAACCTATGGCTACACCTTC. Translating gives CASRELVVTYGYTF.

The chain employs TRBV5-1 and TRBJ1-4, with D unclear. V dropped 3 bases and J dropped 0 bases, with 15 bases sitting between them. Germline V gene lookup returns CDR1 SGHRS and CDR2 YFSETQ. This CDR3 contains 17 residues. CDR3 region: CASSYGLGRATNEKLFF. CDR3 sequence (DNA): TGCGCCAGCAGCTATGGACTCGGCCGAGCAACTAATGAAAAACTGTTTTTT.

The chain joins TRBV6-6 to TRBJ2-7; D unresolved. V was shortened by 0 bases and J by 6 bases, with 9 bases between the two germline ends. The germline gives CDR1 MNHNY, CDR2 SVGAGI (reference sequence). The CDR3 spans 13 residues. This CDR3 is CASSYSSSSEQYV. In DNA, the CDR3 is TGTGCCAGCAGTTACTCCTCGAGCTCCGAGCAGTACGTC.

This clone turned up a few times. V usage is TRBV5-5 and J usage is TRBJ1-1; D gene unclear. V lost 3 bases to trimming and J lost 4 bases, with 19 bases between them. This CDR3 has 16 residues. Per the germline V gene, CDR1 is SGHKS and CDR2 is YYEKEE (reference sequence). CDR3 in amino acids: CASSSSVRTAGTEAFF. CDR3 bases: TGTGCCAGCAGCTCCTCCGTCCGGACCGCCGGCACTGAAGCTTTCTTT.

This chain connects TRBV29-1 to TRBJ2-1, with D unclear. Trimming cost V 4 bases and J 0 bases, with 7 bases left between them. The germline CDR1 and CDR2 sequences are SQVTM and ANQGSEA. The CDR3 has 13 amino acids. CDR3 in DNA: TGCAGCGTTGGGCTGGGCTCCTACAATGAGCAGTTCTTC. Translation: CSVGLGSYNEQFF.